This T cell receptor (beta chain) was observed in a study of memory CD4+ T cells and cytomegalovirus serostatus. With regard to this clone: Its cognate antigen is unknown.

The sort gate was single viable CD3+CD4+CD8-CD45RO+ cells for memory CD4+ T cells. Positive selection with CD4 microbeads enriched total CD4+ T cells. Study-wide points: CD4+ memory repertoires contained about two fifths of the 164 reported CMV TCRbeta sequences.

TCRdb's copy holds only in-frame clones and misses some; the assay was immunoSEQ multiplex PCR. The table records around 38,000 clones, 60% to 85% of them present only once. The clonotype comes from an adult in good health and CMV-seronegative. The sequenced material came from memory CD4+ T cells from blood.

The CDR3 coding sequence is TGTGCCAGCAGTGAAAGCCTCCCAGGGGCCATCGGAGGAAACACCATATATTTT. Its translation: CASSESLPGAIGGNTIYF. The rearrangement uses TRBV6-1 and TRBJ1-3; D perhaps matches TRBD1 (6 bases). This CDR3 is built from 18 residues. Germline values: CDR1 MNHNS, CDR2 SASEGT. V was clipped by 2 bases and J by 4 bases, with 21 bases between them.